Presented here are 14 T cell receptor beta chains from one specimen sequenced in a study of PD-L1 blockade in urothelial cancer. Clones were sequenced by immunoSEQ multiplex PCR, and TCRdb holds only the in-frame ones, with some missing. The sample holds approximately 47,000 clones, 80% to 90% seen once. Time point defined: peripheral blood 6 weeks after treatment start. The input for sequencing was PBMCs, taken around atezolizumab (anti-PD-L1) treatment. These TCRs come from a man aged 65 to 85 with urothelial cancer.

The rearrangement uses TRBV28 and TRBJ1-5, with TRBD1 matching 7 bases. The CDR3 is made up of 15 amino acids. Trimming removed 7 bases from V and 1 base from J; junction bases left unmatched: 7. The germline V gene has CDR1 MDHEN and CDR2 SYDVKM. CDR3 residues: CASKTGDRSNQPQHF. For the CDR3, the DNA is TGTGCCAGCAAAACAGGGGATCGGAGCAATCAGCCCCAGCATTTT.

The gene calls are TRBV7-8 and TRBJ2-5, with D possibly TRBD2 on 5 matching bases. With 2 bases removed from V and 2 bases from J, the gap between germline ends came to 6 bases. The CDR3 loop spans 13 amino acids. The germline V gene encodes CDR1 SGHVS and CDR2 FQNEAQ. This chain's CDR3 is CASSLQRQETQYF. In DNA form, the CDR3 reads TGTGCCAGCAGCTTACAGCGGCAAGAGACCCAGTACTTC.

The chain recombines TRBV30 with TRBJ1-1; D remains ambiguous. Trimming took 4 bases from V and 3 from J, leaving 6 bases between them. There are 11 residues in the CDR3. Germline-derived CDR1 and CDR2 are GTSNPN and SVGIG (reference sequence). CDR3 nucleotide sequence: TGTGCCTGGATTCGGTACACTGAAGCTTTCTTT. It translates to CAWIRYTEAFF. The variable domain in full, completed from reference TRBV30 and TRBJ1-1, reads SQTIHQWPATLVQPVGSPLSLECTVEGTSNPNLYWYRQAAGRGLQLLFYSVGIGQISSEVPQNLSASRPQDRQFILSSKKLLLSDSGFYLCAWIRYTEAFFGQGTRLTVV.

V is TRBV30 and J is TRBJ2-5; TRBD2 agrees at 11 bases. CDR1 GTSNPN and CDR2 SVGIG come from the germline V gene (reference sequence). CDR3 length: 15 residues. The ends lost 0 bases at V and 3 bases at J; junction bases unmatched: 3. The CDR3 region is CAWSVGLADKETQYF. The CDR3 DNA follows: TGTGCCTGGAGTGTGGGACTAGCGGACAAAGAGACCCAGTACTTC.

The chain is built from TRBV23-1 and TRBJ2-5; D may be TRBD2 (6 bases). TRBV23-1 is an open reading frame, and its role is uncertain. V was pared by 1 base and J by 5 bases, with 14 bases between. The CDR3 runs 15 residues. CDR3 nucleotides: TGCGCCAGCAGTCAATGGCGGCTAGCGTTCGAGACCCAGTACTTC. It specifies CASSQWRLAFETQYF.

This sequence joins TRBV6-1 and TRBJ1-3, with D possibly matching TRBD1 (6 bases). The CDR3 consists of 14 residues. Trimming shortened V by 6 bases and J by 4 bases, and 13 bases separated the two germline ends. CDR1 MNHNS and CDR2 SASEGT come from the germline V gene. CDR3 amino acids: CASRTNRVGNTIYF. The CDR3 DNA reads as TGTGCCAGCAGGACCAACAGGGTAGGAAACACCATATATTTT.

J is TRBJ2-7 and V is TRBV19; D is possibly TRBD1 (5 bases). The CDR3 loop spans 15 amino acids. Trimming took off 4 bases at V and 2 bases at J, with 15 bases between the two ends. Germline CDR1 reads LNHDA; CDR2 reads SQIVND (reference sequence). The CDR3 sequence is CASSRLSEGAYEQYF. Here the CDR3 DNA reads TGTGCCAGTAGTAGGTTGTCAGAAGGGGCCTACGAGCAGTACTTC. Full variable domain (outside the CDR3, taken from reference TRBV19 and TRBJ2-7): DGGITQSPKYLFRKEGQNVTLSCEQNLNHDAMYWYRQDPGQGLRLIYYSQIVNDFQKGDIAEGYSVSREKKESFPLTVTSAQKNPTAFYLCASSRLSEGAYEQYFGPGTRLTVT.

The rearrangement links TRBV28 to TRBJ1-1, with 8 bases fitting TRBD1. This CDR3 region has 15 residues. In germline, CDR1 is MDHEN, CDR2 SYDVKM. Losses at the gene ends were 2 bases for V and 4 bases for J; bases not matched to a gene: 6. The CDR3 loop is CASSLAGGQTTEAFF. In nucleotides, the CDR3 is TGTGCCAGCAGTTTAGCAGGGGGCCAGACCACTGAAGCTTTCTTT.

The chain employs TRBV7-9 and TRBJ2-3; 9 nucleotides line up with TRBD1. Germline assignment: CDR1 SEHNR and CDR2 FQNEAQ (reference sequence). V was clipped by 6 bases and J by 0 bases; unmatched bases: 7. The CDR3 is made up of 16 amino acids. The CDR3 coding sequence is TGTGCCAGCAGTTCTACAGGGGGCAAGAGCACAGATACGCAGTATTTT. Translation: CASSSTGGKSTDTQYF.

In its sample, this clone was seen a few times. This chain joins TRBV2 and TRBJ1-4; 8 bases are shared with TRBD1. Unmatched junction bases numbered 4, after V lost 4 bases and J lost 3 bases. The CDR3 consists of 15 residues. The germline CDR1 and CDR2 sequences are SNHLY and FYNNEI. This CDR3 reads CASSVGGQANEKLFF. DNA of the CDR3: TGTGCCAGCAGTGTGGGGGGACAGGCTAATGAAAAACTGTTTTTT.

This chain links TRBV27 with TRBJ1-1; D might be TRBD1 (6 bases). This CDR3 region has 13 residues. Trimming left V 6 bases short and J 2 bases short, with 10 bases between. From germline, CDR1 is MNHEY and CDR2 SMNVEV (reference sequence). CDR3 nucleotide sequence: TGTGCCAGCAGGGGGACATATAACACTGAAGCTTTCTTT. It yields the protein CASRGTYNTEAFF.

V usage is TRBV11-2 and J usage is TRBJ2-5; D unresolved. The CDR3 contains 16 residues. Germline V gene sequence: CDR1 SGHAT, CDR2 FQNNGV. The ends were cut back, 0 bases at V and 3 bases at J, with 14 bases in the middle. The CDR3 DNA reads TGTGCCAGCAGCTTAGATAGTCCCCACGTGGAAGAGACCCAGTACTTC. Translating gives CASSLDSPHVEETQYF.

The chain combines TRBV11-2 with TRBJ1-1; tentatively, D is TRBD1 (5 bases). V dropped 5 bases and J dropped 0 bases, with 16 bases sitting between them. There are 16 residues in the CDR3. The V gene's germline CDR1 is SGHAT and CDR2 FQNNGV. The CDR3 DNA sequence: TGTGCCAGCAGCGCCTCCGGGGGTTCCCTGAACACTGAAGCTTTCTTT. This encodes CASSASGGSLNTEAFF.

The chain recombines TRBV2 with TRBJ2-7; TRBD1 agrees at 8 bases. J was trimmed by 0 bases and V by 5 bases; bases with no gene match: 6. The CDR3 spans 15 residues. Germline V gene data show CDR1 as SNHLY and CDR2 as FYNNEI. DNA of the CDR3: TGTGCCAGCAGTCCGGGACAGGCGAGCTCCTACGAGCAGTACTTC. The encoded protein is CASSPGQASSYEQYF.